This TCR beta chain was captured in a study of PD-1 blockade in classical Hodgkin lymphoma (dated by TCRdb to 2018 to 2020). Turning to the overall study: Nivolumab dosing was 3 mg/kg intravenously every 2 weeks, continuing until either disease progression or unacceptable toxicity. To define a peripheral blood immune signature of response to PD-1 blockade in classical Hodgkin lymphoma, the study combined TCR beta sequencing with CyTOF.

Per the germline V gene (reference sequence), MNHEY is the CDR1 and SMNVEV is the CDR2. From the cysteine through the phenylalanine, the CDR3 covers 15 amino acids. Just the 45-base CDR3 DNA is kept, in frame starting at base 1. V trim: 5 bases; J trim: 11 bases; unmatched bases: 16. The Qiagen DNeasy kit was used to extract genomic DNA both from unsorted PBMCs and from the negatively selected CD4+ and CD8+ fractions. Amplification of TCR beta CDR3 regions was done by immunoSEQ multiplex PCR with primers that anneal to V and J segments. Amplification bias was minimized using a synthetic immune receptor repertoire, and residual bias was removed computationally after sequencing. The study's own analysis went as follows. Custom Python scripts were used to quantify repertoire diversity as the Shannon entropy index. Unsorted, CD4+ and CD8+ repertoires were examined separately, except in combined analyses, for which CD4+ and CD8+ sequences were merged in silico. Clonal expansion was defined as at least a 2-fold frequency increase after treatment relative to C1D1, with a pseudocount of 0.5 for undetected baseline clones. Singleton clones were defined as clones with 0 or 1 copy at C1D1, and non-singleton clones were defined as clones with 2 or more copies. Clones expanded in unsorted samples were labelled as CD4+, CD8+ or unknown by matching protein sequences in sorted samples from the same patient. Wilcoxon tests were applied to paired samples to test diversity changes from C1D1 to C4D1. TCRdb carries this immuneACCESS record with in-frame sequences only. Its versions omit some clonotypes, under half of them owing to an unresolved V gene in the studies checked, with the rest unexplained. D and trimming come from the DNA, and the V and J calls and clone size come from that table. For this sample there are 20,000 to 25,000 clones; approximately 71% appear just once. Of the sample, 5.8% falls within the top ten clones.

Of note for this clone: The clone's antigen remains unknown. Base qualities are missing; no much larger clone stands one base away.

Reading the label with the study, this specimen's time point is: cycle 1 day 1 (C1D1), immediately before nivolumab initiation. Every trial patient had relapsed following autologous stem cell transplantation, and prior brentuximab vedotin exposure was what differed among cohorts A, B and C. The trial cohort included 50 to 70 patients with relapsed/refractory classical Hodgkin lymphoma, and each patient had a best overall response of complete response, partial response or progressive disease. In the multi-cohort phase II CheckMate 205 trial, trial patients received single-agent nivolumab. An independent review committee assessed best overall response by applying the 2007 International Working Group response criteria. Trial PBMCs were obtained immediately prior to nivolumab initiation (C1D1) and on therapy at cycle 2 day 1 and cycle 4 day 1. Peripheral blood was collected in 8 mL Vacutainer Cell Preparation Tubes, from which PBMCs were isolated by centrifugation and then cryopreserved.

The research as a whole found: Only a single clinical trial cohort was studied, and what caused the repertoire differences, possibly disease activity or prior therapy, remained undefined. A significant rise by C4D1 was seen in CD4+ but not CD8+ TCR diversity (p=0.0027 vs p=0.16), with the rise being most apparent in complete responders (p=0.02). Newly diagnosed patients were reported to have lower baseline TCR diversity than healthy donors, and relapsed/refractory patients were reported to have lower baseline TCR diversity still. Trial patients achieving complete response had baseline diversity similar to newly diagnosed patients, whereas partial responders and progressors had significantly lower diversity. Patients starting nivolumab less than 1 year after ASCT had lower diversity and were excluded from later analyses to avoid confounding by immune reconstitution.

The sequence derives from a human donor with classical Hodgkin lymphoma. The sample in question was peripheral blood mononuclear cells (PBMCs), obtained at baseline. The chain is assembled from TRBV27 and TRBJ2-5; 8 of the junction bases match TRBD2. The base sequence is TGTGCCAGCAGTCCGCCCGGGACTAGGGGGAAAGAGCAGTACTTC. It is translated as CASSPPGTRGKEQYF.